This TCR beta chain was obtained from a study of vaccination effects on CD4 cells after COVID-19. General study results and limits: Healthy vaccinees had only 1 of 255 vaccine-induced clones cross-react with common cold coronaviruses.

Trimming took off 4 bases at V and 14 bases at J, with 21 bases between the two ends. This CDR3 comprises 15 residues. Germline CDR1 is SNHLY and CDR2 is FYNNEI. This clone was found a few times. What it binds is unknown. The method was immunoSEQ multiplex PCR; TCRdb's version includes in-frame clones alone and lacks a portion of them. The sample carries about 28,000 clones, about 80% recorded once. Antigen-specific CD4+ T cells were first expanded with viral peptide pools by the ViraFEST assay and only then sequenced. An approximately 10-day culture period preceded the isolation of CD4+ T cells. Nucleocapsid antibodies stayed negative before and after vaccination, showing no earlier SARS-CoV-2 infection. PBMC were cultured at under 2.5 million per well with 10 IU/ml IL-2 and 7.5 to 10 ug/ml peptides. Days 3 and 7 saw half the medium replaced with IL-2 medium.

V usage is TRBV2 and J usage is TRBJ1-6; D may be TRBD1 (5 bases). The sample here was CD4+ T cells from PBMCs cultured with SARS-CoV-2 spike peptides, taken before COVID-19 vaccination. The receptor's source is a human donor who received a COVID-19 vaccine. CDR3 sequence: CASSVRTRGDSALHF. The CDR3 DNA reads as TGTGCCAGCAGTGTTAGGACACGGGGGGATTCGGCCCTCCACTTT. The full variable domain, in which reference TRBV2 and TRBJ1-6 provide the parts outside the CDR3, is EPEVTQTPSHQVTQMGQEVILRCVPISNHLYFYWYRQILGQKVEFLVSFYNNEISEKSEIFDDQFSVERPDGSNFTLKIRSTKLEDSAMYFCASSVRTRGDSALHFGNGTRLTVT.